The clone carrying this TCR beta chain was seen only a few times. Its cognate antigen is unknown. Using its own MiXCR run on the RT-PCR reads, TCRdb lists one record per CDR3 protein. Among just under 250,000 distinct CDR3 sequences listed, 10% to 15% were seen once. These data originate in a study of response to subunit inactivated influenza vaccine. Whole-study results and caveats: T cells newly recruited by each seasonal influenza vaccination are few, the authors suggested.

This clonotype originated in a middle-aged man who received an inactivated influenza vaccine. The source was non-naive T cells sorted from PBMCs, collected approximately 15 days before vaccination.

The CDR3 nucleotides are TGTGCCAGCAGCTATCGGACCCCGGCGGATACGCAGTATTTT. It is translated as CASSYRTPADTQYF. The chain recombines TRBV7-3 with TRBJ2-3; no definite D call. Germline lookup yields CDR1 SGHTA and CDR2 FQGTGA. V was pared by 4 bases and J by 6 bases, with 14 bases between. This CDR3 region has 14 residues.